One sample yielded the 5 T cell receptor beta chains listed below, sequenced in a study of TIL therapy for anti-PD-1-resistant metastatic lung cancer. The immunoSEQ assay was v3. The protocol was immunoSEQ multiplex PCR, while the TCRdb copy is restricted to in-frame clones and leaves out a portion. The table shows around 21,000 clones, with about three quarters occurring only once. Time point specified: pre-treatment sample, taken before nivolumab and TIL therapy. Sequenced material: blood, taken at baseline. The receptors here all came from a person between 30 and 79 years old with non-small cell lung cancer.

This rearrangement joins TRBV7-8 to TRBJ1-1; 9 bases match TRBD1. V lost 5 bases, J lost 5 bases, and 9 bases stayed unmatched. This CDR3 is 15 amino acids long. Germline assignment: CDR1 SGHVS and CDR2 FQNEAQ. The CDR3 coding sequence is TGTGCCAGCAGCCCCCGGGACAGGGTTTATACTGAAGCTTTCTTT. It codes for CASSPRDRVYTEAFF. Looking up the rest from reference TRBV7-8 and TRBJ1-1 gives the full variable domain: GAGVSQSPRYKVAKRGQDVALRCDPISGHVSLFWYQQALGQGPEFLTYFQNEAQLDKSGLPSDRFFAERPEGSVSTLKIQRTQQEDSAVYLCASSPRDRVYTEAFFGQGTRLTVV.

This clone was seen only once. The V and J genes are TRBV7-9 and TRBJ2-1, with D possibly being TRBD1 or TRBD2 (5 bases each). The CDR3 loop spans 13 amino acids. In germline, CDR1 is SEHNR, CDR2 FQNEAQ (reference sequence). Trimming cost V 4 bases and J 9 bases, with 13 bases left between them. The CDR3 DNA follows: TGTGCCAGCAGCTGGCAGGGCCGGGGTGAGCAGTTCTTC. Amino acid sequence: CASSWQGRGEQFF.

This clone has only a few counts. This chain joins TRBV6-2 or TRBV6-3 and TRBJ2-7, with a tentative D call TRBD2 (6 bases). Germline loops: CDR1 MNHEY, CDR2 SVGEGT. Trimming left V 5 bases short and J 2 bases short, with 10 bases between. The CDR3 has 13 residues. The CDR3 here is CASSGDLTYEQYV. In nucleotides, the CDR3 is TGTGCCAGCAGTGGGGACTTGACCTACGAGCAGTACGTC.

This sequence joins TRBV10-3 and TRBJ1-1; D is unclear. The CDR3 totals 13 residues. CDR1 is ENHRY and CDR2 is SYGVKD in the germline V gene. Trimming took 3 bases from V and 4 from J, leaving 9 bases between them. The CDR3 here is CAISDIAGTEAFF. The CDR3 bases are TGTGCCATCAGTGATATTGCGGGCACTGAAGCTTTCTTT.

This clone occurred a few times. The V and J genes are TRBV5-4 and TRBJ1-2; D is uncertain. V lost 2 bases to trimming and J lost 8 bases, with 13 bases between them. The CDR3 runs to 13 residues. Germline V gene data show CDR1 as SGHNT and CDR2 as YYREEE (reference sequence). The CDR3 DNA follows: TGTGCCAGCAGCTTCGAACCTTCTTCCGGCTACACCTTC. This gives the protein CASSFEPSSGYTF.